A selection of T cell receptor beta chains follows, all from one sample in a study of blood T cell repertoires in COVID-19. The data were produced by immunoSEQ multiplex PCR, yet TCRdb's version contains in-frame clones alone and is incomplete. Among under 250,000 clones listed, 65% to 85% were seen once. What was sequenced was peripheral blood. The receptors were gathered from a woman in her 30s who had recovered from COVID-19. CDR3s include the opening cysteine and the closing phenylalanine or tryptophan. The order of the fields is J gene, clone size, D gene, V gene, CDR3 protein, CDR3 DNA. The D gene is left open where the match is weak. Clone size appears in some rows only: once, few, many, or a class for an expanded clone.

>TRBJ1-3|-|-|TRBV28
CASSLSQGGNTIYF
TGTGCCAGCAGTTTGTCCCAGGGTGGAAACACCATATATTTT
>TRBJ1-1|few|-|TRBV6-6
CASSYPREAFF
TGTGCCAGCAGTTACCCCAGGGAAGCTTTCTTT
>TRBJ2-3|once|TRBD2|TRBV24-1
CATSSTTSGRTDTQYF
TGTGCCACCTCGTCCACGACTAGCGGGAGAACAGATACGCAGTATTTT
>TRBJ2-1|-|TRBD2|TRBV2
CASSGGLAVYNEQFF
TGTGCCAGCAGTGGGGGACTAGCGGTATACAATGAGCAGTTCTTC
>TRBJ1-2|once|TRBD1|TRBV6-5
CASSYPGQGNYGYTF
TGTGCCAGCAGTTACCCGGGACAGGGCAACTATGGCTACACCTTC
>TRBJ1-2|-|-|TRBV18
CASSPWRAAGLGYTF
TGTGCCAGCTCCCCGTGGAGGGCCGCGGGTCTTGGCTACACCTTC
>TRBJ2-3|-|TRBD2|TRBV24-1
CATSGAEVAGVADTQYF
TGTGCCACCAGTGGAGCTGAGGTAGCGGGAGTTGCAGATACGCAGTATTTT
>TRBJ1-2|-|TRBD1|TRBV12-3/TRBV12-4
CASSLDRANRYTF
TGTGCCAGCAGCCTGGACAGGGCGAACCGCTACACCTTC
>TRBJ2-7|-|-|TRBV5-4
CASSRRNEFEQYF
TGTGCCAGCAGCCGGAGGAACGAGTTTGAGCAGTACTTC
>TRBJ2-1|-|TRBD2|TRBV18
CASSRGLAGSNEQFF
TGTGCCAGCTCACGGGGACTAGCGGGATCAAATGAGCAGTTCTTC
>TRBJ2-2|medium-sized|TRBD2|TRBV7-3
CASTPVSGLAGGLGGELFF
TGTGCCAGCACCCCTGTTTCGGGACTAGCGGGAGGTCTGGGCGGGGAGCTGTTTTTT
>TRBJ1-1|once|TRBD1|TRBV2
CASSKGQTNTEAFF
TGTGCCAGCAGCAAGGGACAGACGAACACTGAAGCTTTCTTT
>TRBJ1-3|-|-|TRBV6-5
CASRPFGSGNTIYF
TGTGCCAGCAGGCCCTTCGGGTCTGGAAACACCATATATTTT
>TRBJ2-7|once|TRBD2|TRBV28
CASSLRAGTYEQYF
TGTGCCAGCAGTTTAAGAGCGGGGACCTACGAGCAGTACTTC
>TRBJ2-4|-|-|TRBV3-1/TRBV3-2
CASSPWEAKNIQYF
TGTGCCAGCAGCCCCTGGGAGGCCAAAAACATTCAGTACTTC
>TRBJ1-2|-|-|TRBV27
CASSFSGTNYGYTF
TGTGCCAGCAGCTTCTCGGGAACCAACTATGGCTACACCTTC
>TRBJ2-7|once|TRBD2|TRBV29-1
CSVESRTSGSYEQYF
TGCAGCGTTGAGTCCCGGACTAGCGGCTCCTACGAGCAGTACTTC
>TRBJ1-1|-|-|TRBV6-5
CASSYHRANEAFF
TGTGCCAGCAGTTACCACAGGGCCAATGAAGCTTTCTTT
>TRBJ1-1|-|-|TRBV7-2
CASSPRPRDEAFF
TGTGCCAGCAGCCCCCGCCCCAGGGATGAAGCTTTCTTT
>TRBJ2-7|-|-|TRBV9
CASSVASGETHEQYF
TGTGCCAGCAGCGTAGCATCAGGGGAAACGCACGAGCAGTACTTC
>TRBJ2-5|-|-|TRBV11-2
CASSTGGNPPQETQYF
TGTGCCAGCAGCACAGGAGGGAACCCACCTCAAGAGACCCAGTACTTC
>TRBJ2-7|-|-|TRBV30
CAWRAFYEQYF
TGTGCCTGGAGAGCCTTCTACGAGCAGTACTTC
>TRBJ2-1|once|TRBD2|TRBV7-3
CASSLILIAGEHNEQFF
TGTGCCAGCAGCTTAATTCTGATAGCGGGAGAACACAATGAGCAGTTCTTC
>TRBJ1-1|few|TRBD1|TRBV5-5
CASSFTEGAANTEAFF
TGTGCCAGCAGCTTCACGGAGGGGGCGGCGAACACTGAAGCTTTCTTT
>TRBJ2-5|-|TRBD2|TRBV27
CASSLFLAGGKETQYF
TGTGCCAGCAGTTTATTCCTAGCGGGAGGGAAAGAGACCCAGTACTTC
>TRBJ1-4|-|TRBD1|TRBV5-1
CASSLGAGGSGEKLFF
TGCGCCAGCAGCTTGGGTGCAGGGGGCTCAGGTGAAAAACTGTTTTTT
>TRBJ1-4|-|-|TRBV9
CASSVAPGRYEKLFF
TGTGCCAGCAGCGTAGCCCCGGGAAGGTACGAAAAACTGTTTTTT
>TRBJ2-3|-|-|TRBV10-3
CAITRAGTDTQYF
TGTGCCATCACGAGGGCTGGGACAGATACGCAGTATTTT
>TRBJ2-1|once|-|TRBV18
CASSPPGDRTSNEQFF
TGTGCCAGCTCACCCCCGGGGGATCGCACAAGCAATGAGCAGTTCTTC
>TRBJ2-7|-|-|TRBV30
CAWTLEDSYEQYF
TGTGCCTGGACACTAGAGGACTCCTACGAGCAGTACTTC
>TRBJ1-2|-|-|TRBV6-2/TRBV6-3
CASSFAPGRAGHGYTF
TGTGCCAGCAGTTTCGCCCCCGGTCGGGCAGGGCATGGCTACACCTTC
>TRBJ2-7|few|TRBD1|TRBV28
CASLRQGKGVEQYF
TGTGCCAGTCTACGACAGGGAAAGGGAGTCGAGCAGTACTTC
>TRBJ2-7|-|TRBD2|TRBV18
CASSPTSPYEQYF
TGTGCCAGCTCACCGACTAGCCCCTACGAGCAGTACTTC
>TRBJ1-1|-|-|TRBV3-1/TRBV3-2
CASSLGPGAFF
TGTGCCAGCAGCCTCGGTCCAGGGGCTTTCTTT
>TRBJ2-2|-|-|TRBV5-4
CASSPSTEAGTGELFF
TGTGCCAGCAGCCCTTCGACAGAGGCTGGCACCGGGGAGCTGTTTTTT
>TRBJ2-1|-|-|TRBV7-3
CASSLGTSANEQFF
TGTGCCAGCAGCTTAGGGACTTCGGCTAATGAGCAGTTCTTC
>TRBJ1-5|-|-|TRBV27
CASSFSGEQPQHF
TGTGCCAGCAGTTTTTCAGGGGAACAGCCCCAGCATTTT
>TRBJ2-2|-|TRBD1|TRBV7-7
CASSGRTGGGGELFF
TGTGCTAGCAGCGGCAGGACAGGGGGCGGCGGGGAGCTGTTTTTT
>TRBJ1-2|-|TRBD1|TRBV19
CASSVLGQGAPGYTF
TGTGCCAGTAGTGTTCTGGGACAGGGGGCGCCTGGCTACACCTTC
>TRBJ2-5|-|-|TRBV5-6
CASSSNNVETQYF
TGTGCCAGCAGCTCGAACAACGTGGAGACCCAGTACTTC
>TRBJ2-2|-|TRBD1|TRBV7-3
CASSLGTGGTTGELFF
TGTGCCAGCAGCTTAGGGACAGGGGGCACGACCGGGGAGCTGTTTTTT
>TRBJ2-2|many|-|TRBV7-9
CASSPQGRTGELFF
TGTGCCAGCAGCCCACAGGGGAGGACCGGGGAGCTGTTTTTT